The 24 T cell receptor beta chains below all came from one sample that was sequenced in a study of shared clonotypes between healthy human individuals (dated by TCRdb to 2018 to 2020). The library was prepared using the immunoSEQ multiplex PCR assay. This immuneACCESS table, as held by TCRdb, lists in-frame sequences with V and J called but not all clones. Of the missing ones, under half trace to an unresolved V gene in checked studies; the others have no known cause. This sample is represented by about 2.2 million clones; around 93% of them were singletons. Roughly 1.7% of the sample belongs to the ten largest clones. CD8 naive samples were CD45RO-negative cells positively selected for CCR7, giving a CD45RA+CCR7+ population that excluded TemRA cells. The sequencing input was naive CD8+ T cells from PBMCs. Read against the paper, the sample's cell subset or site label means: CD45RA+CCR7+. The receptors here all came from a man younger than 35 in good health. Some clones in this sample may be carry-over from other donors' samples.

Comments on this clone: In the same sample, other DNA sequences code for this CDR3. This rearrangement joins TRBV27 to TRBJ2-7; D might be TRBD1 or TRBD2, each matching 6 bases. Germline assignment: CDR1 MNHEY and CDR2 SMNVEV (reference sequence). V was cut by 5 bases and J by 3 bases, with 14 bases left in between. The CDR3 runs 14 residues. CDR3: CASSPRGGYYEQYF. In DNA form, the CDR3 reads TGTGCCAGCAGTCCGCGAGGGGGGTACTACGAGCAGTACTTC.

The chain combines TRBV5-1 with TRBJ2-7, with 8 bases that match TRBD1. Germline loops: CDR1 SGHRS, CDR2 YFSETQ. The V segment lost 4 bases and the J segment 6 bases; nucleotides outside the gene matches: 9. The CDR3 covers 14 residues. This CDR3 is CASSTTGVGVEQYF. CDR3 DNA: TGCGCCAGCAGCACGACAGGGGTTGGAGTCGAGCAGTACTTC.

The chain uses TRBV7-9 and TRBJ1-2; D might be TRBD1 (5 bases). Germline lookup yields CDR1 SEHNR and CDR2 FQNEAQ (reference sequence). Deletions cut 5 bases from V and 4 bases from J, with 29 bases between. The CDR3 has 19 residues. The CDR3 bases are TGTGCCAGCAGCGCCCCCGAGGGTTGGATCAGGGTCTCTTCCTATGGCTACACCTTC. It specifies CASSAPEGWIRVSSYGYTF.

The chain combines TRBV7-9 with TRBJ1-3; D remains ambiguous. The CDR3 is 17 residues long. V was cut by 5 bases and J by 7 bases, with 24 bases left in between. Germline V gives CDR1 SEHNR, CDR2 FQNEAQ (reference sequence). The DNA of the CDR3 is TGTGCCAGCAGCATAGGCGACGATTCCCCCTCTTCTAACACCATATATTTT. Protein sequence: CASSIGDDSPSSNTIYF.

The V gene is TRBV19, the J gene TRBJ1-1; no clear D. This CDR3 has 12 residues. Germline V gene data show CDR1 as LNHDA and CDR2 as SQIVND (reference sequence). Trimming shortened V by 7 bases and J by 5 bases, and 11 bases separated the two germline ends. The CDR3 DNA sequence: TGTGCCAGTAATCGGTATGGGACTGAAGCTTTCTTT. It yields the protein CASNRYGTEAFF.

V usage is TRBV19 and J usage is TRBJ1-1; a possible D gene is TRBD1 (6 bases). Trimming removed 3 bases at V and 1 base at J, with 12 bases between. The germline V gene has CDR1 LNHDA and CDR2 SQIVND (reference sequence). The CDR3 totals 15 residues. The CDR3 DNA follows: TGTGCCAGTAGTATGGGGACATACAAGAACACTGAAGCTTTCTTT. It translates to CASSMGTYKNTEAFF.

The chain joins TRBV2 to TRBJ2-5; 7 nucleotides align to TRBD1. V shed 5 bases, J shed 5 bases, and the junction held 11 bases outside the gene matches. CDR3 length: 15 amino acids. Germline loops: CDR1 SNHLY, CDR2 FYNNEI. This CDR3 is CASSNRQGARETQYF. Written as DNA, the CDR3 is TGTGCCAGCAGTAACCGACAGGGAGCCAGGGAGACCCAGTACTTC.

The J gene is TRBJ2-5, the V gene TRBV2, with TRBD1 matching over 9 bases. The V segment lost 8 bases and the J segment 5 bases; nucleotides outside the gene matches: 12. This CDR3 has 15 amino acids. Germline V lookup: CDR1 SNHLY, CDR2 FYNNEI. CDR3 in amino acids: CASLKKRTGAETQYF. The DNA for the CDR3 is TGTGCCAGCCTCAAAAAACGGACAGGGGCTGAGACCCAGTACTTC.

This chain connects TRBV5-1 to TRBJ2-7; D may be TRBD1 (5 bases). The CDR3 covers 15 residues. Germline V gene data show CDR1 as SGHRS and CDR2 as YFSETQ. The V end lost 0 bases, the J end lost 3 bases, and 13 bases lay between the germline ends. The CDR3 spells CASSLELDSYYEQYF. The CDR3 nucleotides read TGCGCCAGCAGCTTGGAGCTCGACAGTTACTACGAGCAGTACTTC.

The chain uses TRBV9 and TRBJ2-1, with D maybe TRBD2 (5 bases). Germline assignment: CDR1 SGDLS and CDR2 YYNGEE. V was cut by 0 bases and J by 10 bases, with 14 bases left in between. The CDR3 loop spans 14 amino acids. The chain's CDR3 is CASSVGLSAVEQFF. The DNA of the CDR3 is TGTGCCAGCAGCGTAGGTCTTTCAGCGGTAGAGCAGTTCTTC.

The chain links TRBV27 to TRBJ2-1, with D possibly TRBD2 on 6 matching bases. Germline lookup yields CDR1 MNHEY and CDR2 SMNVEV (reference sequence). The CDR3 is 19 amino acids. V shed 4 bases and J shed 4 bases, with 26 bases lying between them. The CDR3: CASSSQMHPASVLYNEQFF. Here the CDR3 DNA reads TGTGCCAGCAGTTCCCAGATGCACCCGGCTAGCGTACTTTACAATGAGCAGTTCTTC.

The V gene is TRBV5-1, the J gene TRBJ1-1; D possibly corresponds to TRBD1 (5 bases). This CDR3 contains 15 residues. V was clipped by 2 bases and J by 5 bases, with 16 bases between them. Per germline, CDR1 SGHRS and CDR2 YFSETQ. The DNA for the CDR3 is TGCGCCAGCAGCTTTGACTGGGTGGAGGGGACTGAAGCTTTCTTT. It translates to CASSFDWVEGTEAFF.

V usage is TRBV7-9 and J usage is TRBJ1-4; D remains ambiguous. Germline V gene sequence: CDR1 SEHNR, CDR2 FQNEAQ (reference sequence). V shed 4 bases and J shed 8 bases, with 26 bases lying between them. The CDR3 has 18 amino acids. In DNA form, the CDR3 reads TGTGCCAGCAGCTCGGCCCCGAGGCCCCATTACTTGGGGGAAAAACTGTTTTTT. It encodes CASSSAPRPHYLGEKLFF.

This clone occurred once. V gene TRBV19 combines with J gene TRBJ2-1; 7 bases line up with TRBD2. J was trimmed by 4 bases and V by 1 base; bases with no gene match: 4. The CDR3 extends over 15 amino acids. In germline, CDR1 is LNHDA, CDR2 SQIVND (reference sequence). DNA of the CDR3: TGTGCCAGTAGTATAGCGGGAGGACTGTACAATGAGCAGTTCTTC. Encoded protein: CASSIAGGLYNEQFF.

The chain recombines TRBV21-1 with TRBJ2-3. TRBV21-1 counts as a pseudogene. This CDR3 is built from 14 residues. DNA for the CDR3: TGTGCCAGCAGCCAACCTAGACACACAGATACGCAGTATTTT. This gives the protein CASSQPRHTDTQYF.

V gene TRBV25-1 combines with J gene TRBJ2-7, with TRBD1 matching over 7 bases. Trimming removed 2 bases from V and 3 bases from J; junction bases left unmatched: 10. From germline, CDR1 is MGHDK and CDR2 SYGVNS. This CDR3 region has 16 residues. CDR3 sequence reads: CASSELLGGQRYEQYF. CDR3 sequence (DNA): TGTGCCAGCAGTGAACTGCTTGGGGGACAGCGCTACGAGCAGTACTTC.

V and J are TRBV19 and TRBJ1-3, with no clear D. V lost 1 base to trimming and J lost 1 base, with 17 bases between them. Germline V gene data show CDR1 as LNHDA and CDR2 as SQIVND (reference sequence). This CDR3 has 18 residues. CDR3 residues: CASSIVGSHRPSGNTIYF. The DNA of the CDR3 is TGTGCCAGTAGTATAGTCGGCAGCCACCGGCCGTCTGGAAACACCATATATTTT.

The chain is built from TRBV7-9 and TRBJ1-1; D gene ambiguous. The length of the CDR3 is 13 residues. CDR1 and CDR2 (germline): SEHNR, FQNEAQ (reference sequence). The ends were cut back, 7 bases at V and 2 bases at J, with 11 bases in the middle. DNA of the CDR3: TGTGCCAGCACCGAAGGCGCCAACACTGAAGCTTTCTTT. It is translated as CASTEGANTEAFF.

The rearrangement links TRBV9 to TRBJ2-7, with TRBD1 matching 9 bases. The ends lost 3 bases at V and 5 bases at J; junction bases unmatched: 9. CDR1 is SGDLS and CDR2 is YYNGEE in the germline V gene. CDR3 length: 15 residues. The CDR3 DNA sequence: TGTGCCAGCAGCGCCAGCGGGACAGGGTATGACGAGCAGTACTTC. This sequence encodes CASSASGTGYDEQYF.

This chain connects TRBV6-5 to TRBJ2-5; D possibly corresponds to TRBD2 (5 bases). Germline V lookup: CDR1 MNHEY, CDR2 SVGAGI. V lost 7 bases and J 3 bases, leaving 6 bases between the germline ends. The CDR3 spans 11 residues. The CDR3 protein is CASKEEETQYF. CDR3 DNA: TGTGCCAGCAAGGAGGAAGAGACCCAGTACTTC.

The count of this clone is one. CDR3 protein: CASSLSADWEQYF. The CDR3 DNA reads TGTGCCAGCAGTTTATCCGCGGACTGGGAGCAGTACTTC. V gene TRBV27 combines with J gene TRBJ2-7; perhaps TRBD2 as D (5 bases). The germline V gene has CDR1 MNHEY and CDR2 SMNVEV (reference sequence). Trimming cost V 0 bases and J 7 bases, with 10 bases left between them. The CDR3 consists of 13 residues.

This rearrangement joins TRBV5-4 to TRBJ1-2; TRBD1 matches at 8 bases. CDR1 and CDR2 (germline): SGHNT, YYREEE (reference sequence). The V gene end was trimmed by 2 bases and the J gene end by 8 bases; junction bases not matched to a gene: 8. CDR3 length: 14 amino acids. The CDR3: CASSFWDRTMGYTF. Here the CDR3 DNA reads TGTGCCAGCAGCTTCTGGGACAGGACTATGGGCTACACCTTC.

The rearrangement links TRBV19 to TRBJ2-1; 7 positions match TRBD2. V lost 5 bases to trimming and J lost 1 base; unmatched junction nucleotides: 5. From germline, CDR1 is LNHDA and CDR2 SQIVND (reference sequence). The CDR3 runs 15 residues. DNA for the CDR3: TGTGCCAGTAGTCTTGCGGGAGTGTCCTACAATGAGCAGTTCTTC. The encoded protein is CASSLAGVSYNEQFF.

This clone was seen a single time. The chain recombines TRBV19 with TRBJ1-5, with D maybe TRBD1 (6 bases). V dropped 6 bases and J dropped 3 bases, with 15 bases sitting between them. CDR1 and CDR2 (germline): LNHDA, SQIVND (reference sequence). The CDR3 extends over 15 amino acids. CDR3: CASSKGGPINQPQHF. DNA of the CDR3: TGTGCCAGTAGCAAGGGGGGGCCTATCAATCAGCCCCAGCATTTT.